What follows is one TCR beta chain and its context. As yet, its antigen is unknown. Sequencing used immunoSEQ v3. The table came from immunoSEQ multiplex PCR; TCRdb's copy has only in-frame clones and leaves some out. The table shows thousands of clones, with under 65% occurring only once. This sample stems from a study of TIL therapy for anti-PD-1-resistant metastatic lung cancer. Time point described: pre-treatment sample, taken before nivolumab and TIL therapy. The tumor samples were excised metastases, mostly pleural nodules or supraclavicular lymph nodes. Tumor harvest preceded PD-1/PD-L1 blockade, followed by nivolumab treatment. General study points: TIL cultures after expansion showed higher clonality and lower diversity than baseline tumor (median about 6% vs 30%). Patients were highly selected, enriched for treatment-naive, never-smoker and oncogene-addicted cases.

With 0 bases removed from V and 4 bases from J, the gap between germline ends came to 13 bases. The V gene's germline CDR1 is GTSNPN and CDR2 SVGIG (reference sequence). The CDR3 has 15 amino acids. V is TRBV30 and J is TRBJ1-3; no definite D call. This sample comprised tumor tissue, obtained at baseline. This TCR derives from a person aged 25 to 80 with non-small cell lung cancer. This CDR3 is CAWSVPSRGGNTIYF. In DNA form, the CDR3 reads TGTGCCTGGAGTGTACCCAGCCGGGGAGGAAACACCATATATTTT.